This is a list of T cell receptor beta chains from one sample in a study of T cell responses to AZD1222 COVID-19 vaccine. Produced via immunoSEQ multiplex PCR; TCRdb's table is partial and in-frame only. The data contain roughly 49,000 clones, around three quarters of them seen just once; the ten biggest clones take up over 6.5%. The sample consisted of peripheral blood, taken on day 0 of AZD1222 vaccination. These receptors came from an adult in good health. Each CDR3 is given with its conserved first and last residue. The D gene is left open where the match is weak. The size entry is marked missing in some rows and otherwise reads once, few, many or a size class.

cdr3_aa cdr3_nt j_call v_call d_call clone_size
CSVEGLPPPAPETQYF TGCAGCGTTGAAGGGCTCCCCCCGCCTGCACCAGAGACCCAGTACTTC TRBJ2-5 TRBV29-1 - once
CASKPMQKLDTEAFF TGCGCCAGCAAACCCATGCAAAAATTGGATACTGAAGCTTTCTTT TRBJ1-1 TRBV5-1 - -
CSASPGHMNTEAFF TGCAGTGCTAGTCCGGGACACATGAACACTGAAGCTTTCTTT TRBJ1-1 TRBV20-1 - -
CASSDSFNSPLHF TGTGCCAGCAGTGACAGCTTTAATTCACCCCTCCACTTT TRBJ1-6 TRBV5-6 - -
CASSPQGVEGYTF TGTGCCAGTAGCCCACAGGGGGTAGAGGGCTACACCTTC TRBJ1-2 TRBV19 TRBD1 -
CASRGDRTSEAFF TGTGCCAGTAGAGGGGACAGGACCTCTGAAGCTTTCTTT TRBJ1-1 TRBV19 TRBD1 -
CASSSGQGHNTGELFF TGTGCCAGCAGCTCCGGACAGGGGCATAACACCGGGGAGCTGTTTTTT TRBJ2-2 TRBV11-3 TRBD1 -
CASHTGDTGELFF TGTGCCAGCCATACAGGGGACACCGGGGAGCTGTTTTTT TRBJ2-2 TRBV12-3/TRBV12-4 TRBD1 -
CASSGSMNTEAFF TGTGCCAGCAGTGGATCCATGAACACTGAAGCTTTCTTT TRBJ1-1 TRBV2 - -
CASSLGGGAVPYTGELFF TGCGCCAGCAGCCTGGGCGGGGGGGCCGTTCCCTATACCGGGGAGCTGTTTTTT TRBJ2-2 TRBV5-1 TRBD2 -
CASSPTAGAREQYF TGTGCCAGCTCACCGACGGCAGGGGCCCGGGAGCAGTACTTC TRBJ2-7 TRBV18 - -
CASSYSTSSHEQFF TGTGCCAGCAGTTACTCGACTAGCTCCCATGAGCAGTTCTTC TRBJ2-1 TRBV6-2/TRBV6-3 TRBD2 -
CASRGDWGEQYF TGTGCCAGTAGGGGGGACTGGGGCGAGCAGTACTTC TRBJ2-7 TRBV19 - few
CASNNGYEQYF TGTGCCAGCAACAATGGGTACGAGCAGTACTTC TRBJ2-7 TRBV28 - few
CASSPGQTGHTEAFF TGTGCCAGCAGCCCCGGCCAGACAGGGCACACTGAAGCTTTCTTT TRBJ1-1 TRBV6-6 TRBD1 -
CASRERIAANEKLFF TGCGCCAGCAGGGAGAGAATCGCGGCTAATGAAAAACTGTTTTTT TRBJ1-4 TRBV10-2 - -
CASSDPGQGNEKLFF TGTGCCAGCAGCGATCCGGGACAGGGTAATGAAAAACTGTTTTTT TRBJ1-4 TRBV6-2/TRBV6-3 TRBD1 -
CASSLMGRDEQFF TGTGCCAGCAGTTTAATGGGCAGGGATGAGCAGTTCTTC TRBJ2-1 TRBV12-3/TRBV12-4 - -
CASSPQMEGKYF TGTGCCAGCAGCCCCCAAATGGAGGGAAAGTACTTC TRBJ2-4 TRBV6-2/TRBV6-3 - -
CASSLAYNEQFF TGTGCCAGCAGCTTAGCCTACAATGAGCAGTTCTTC TRBJ2-1 TRBV7-2 - -
CASSIGLAHDEQFF TGTGCCAGTAGTATTGGGCTAGCTCACGATGAGCAGTTCTTC TRBJ2-1 TRBV19 - once
CASRRTGSYEQYF TGTGCCAGCAGGAGGACAGGGTCGTACGAGCAGTACTTC TRBJ2-7 TRBV28 TRBD1 -